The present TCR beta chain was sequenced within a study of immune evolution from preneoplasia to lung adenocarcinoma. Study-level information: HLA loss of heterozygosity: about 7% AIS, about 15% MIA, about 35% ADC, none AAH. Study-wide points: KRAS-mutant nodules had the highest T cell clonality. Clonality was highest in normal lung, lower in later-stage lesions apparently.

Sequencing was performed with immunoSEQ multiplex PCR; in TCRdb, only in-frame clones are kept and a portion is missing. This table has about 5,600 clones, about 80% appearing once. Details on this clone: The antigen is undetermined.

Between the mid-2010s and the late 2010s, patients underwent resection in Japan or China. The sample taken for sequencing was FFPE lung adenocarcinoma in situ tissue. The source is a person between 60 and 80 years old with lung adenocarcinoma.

In DNA, the CDR3 is TGTGCCTGGAGACCACCCCCGGGCAGGTGGGGAACTGCGTCCAAAAACATTCAGTACTTC. This sequence encodes CAWRPPPGRWGTASKNIQYF. The chain employs TRBV30 and TRBJ2-4, with no clear D. The germline V and J ends were trimmed by 3 bases and 2 bases, with 29 bases remaining between them. CDR1 is GTSNPN, CDR2 SVGIG, per germline (reference sequence). The CDR3 sequence is 20 residues long. The variable domain in full, with the rest retrieved from reference TRBV30 and TRBJ2-4, is SQTIHQWPATLVQPVGSPLSLECTVEGTSNPNLYWYRQAAGRGLQLLFYSVGIGQISSEVPQNLSASRPQDRQFILSSKKLLLSDSGFYLCAWRPPPGRWGTASKNIQYFGAGTRLSVL.